This TCR beta chain was captured in a study of control samples from healthy donors and cancer patients. This clone was observed a single time. Measured with immunoSEQ multiplex PCR; TCRdb has only the in-frame clones, and not every one. The data contain around 100,000 clones, about 89% of them singletons. Trimming removed 5 bases from V and 10 bases from J; junction bases left unmatched: 9. Germline V lookup: CDR1 KGHSH, CDR2 LQKENI. This CDR3 has 13 residues. The specimen was blood. This chain uses TRBV18 with TRBJ2-7; 9 bases match TRBD1. This receptor was obtained from a man aged 25-45 years in good health. DNA of the CDR3: TGTGCCAGCTCAGCGACCGGGACAGGGAAACAGTACGTC. Translating gives CASSATGTGKQYV.